This TCR beta chain was recorded in a study of beta chain features in type 1 diabetes (dated by TCRdb to 2016 to 2019). Broadly, across the study: Mean age, gender distribution, total cell number and subset yield did not differ between patients and healthy donors. A total of about 99,000,000 sorted cells were examined across all samples, and RNA yield correlated strongly with the number of cells per subset. In the study, TCRB repertoires of sorted circulating CD4+ T cell subsets from recently diagnosed type 1 diabetes patients were compared with those of matched healthy donors. Regulatory and stem cell-like memory subsets were isolated from only 8 patients and roughly 8 healthy donors, whereas naive and central memory subsets came from all 30 or so donors. Broad study findings and their caveats: At VDJ recombination sites, type 1 diabetes patients had fewer insertions and more deleted nucleotides, which implies abnormalities in thymic rearrangement. The naive, central memory and regulatory TCRB repertoires appeared to resemble one another more closely among patients than among healthy donors. HLA sub-analyses involved small numbers of individuals, so any influence of HLA type on TCRB rearrangement remained unresolved. PCR may preferentially amplify shorter templates, but because patient and control samples were amplified and corrected together, any resulting skew would affect both groups equally. In all four CD4+ subsets, TCRB CDR3 length was moderately but significantly shorter in type 1 diabetes patients. Because cDNA was sequenced instead of genomic DNA, activated cells with high expression could be over-represented, although the groups did not differ in activation or CD3 levels.

Each donor gave one peripheral blood draw, averaging approximately 120 mL, which was collected into heparinised tubes. A BD FACSAria II was used to sort naive, central memory, regulatory and stem cell-like memory CD4+ T cells with a panel that included CD45RO, CCR7, CD25, CD127, CD95 and CD27. Every sorted population had a purity above 95%. Right away, PBMCs were isolated by Lymphoprep density gradient centrifugation and were stained directly, with no culture step. So that batch effects would be minimized, each experiment stained and sorted samples in pairs, pairing one healthy donor with one patient. The CDR3 starts with the cysteine, ends with the phenylalanine, and has 14 residues. Only the CDR3 region is kept as DNA, spanning 42 bases read in frame from base 1. CDR1 MNHNY and CDR2 SVGAGI were looked up in the germline V gene (reference sequence). The junction shows trimming of 6 bases on V and 4 bases on J, plus 12 bases between the germline ends.

The entire isolated RNA was reverse transcribed using the High Capacity cDNA Reverse Transcription Kit, and thus expressed TCRB transcripts were sequenced. Naive, central memory and regulatory T cell samples underwent deep immunoSEQ sequencing, averaging around 4 million total reads per sample. Sorted cells were lysed in RLT buffer and RNA was extracted with DNase-treated RNeasy Micro or Mini kits, depending on cell number. Each cell subset was processed separately to prevent cross-contamination, with patient and healthy donor samples processed together. The immunoSEQ multiplex PCR was used to amplify TCRB sequences from cDNA, generating 87-bp fragments that spanned the CDR3 region. Sequencing of the amplicons was performed on the Illumina HiSeq platform. As for how the authors treated the data: Synthetic template baselines were used to correct PCR bias computationally, reads within Hamming distance 2 were collapsed together, and singletons that could not be merged were discarded. Reads were aligned against IMGT to assign V, D and J genes, CDR3 length and insertions or deletions at six rearrangement sites. Within each subset, clonotype counts were normalized to the number of sorted cells before true diversity and Gini coefficients were calculated with the tcR R package. The overlap coefficient, calculated on TCRB nucleotide sequences, was used to quantify repertoire sharing. In TCRdb, the immuneACCESS table is reduced to in-frame sequences with V and J assigned. These tables do not hold every clone; where another copy was compared, an unresolved V gene accounts for under half, and the others remain unexplained. The V and J calls and clone size come from that table; D and trimming were worked out from the DNA. The sample contains about 320,000 clones, approximately 15% of them found a single time. The ten largest clonotypes hold over 5% of the sample.

For this clone: It lacks a known antigen. Base qualities are not provided; no much larger clone lies one nucleotide away.

The receptor's source is a man aged 30 to 39 in good health. This chain joins TRBV6-6 to TRBJ1-4; perhaps TRBD1 is the D gene, with 6 bases matching. The sample was central memory CD4+ T cells from blood. CDR3 protein: CASRQGRRNEKLFF. The bases read TGTGCCAGCAGGCAGGGGAGGCGTAATGAAAAACTGTTTTTT.